Listed here are 9 T cell receptor beta chains from one sample, sequenced in a study of human T cells and chemical hapten exposure. Sample time point: pre-sensitization, week 0. Treatment described: therapeutic diphenylcyclopropenone sensitization with weekly scalp DPC. One entry per CDR3 protein, called by TCRdb with MiXCR from the RACE reads. The top ten hold 7% to 10% of the sample, which has a few hundred thousand distinct CDR3 sequences, roughly 6% seen once. The input for sequencing was whole blood, taken in connection with sensitization to the hapten diphenylcyclopropenone (DPC). The origin of the receptors is a woman under 30 with alopecia areata. Some clones in this sample may be carry-over from other donors' samples.

This clonotype was found a few times. This sequence joins TRBV4-3 and TRBJ2-7; a weak D match, TRBD1 (5 bases). The germline V gene encodes CDR1 LGHNA and CDR2 YSLEER. The CDR3 has 15 residues. V was clipped by 0 bases and J by 2 bases, with 11 bases between them. The chain's CDR3 is CASSQESGRAYEQYF. The CDR3 DNA reads TGCGCCAGCAGCCAAGAGTCGGGCAGGGCCTACGAGCAGTACTTC.

This clonotype was detected many times. CDR3 bases: TGCGCCAGCAGCCAAGAAGCGCAGTATTTT. This translates into CASSQEAQYF. The V and J genes are TRBV4-3 and TRBJ2-3, with D unclear. This CDR3 contains 10 residues. Between the trimmed V and J ends, which lost 0 bases and 10 bases, there was a span of 2 bases. Germline V CDR1 and CDR2: LGHNA, YSLEER.

This chain uses TRBV12-3 or TRBV12-4 with TRBJ2-7, with TRBD2 as a possible D gene (5 bases). V gave up 5 bases and J gave up 4 bases, with 9 bases separating them. This CDR3 contains 12 residues. This CDR3 is CASSRRTYEQYF. CDR3 DNA sequence: TGTGCCAGCAGTCGAAGGACTTACGAGCAGTACTTC.

This clonotype was picked up a small number of times. This CDR3 is CASSWGRGPSPLHF. In DNA, the CDR3 is TGTGCCAGCAGTTGGGGCAGGGGGCCCTCACCCCTCCACTTT. V gene TRBV28 combines with J gene TRBJ1-6, with 8 bases fitting TRBD1. J was trimmed by 10 bases and V by 4 bases; bases with no gene match: 6. The germline CDR1 and CDR2 sequences are MDHEN and SYDVKM. This CDR3 contains 14 residues. Full variable domain (rest looked up from reference TRBV28 and TRBJ1-6): DVKVTQSSRYLVKRTGEKVFLECVQDMDHENMFWYRQDPGLGLRLIYFSYDVKMKEKGDIPEGYSVSREKKERFSLILESASTNQTSMYLCASSWGRGPSPLHFGNGTRLTVT.

This clonotype was seen ten or more times. The chain links TRBV7-9 to TRBJ2-7; TRBD1 matches 7 bases. This CDR3 is 11 amino acids long. Germline CDR1 SEHNR, CDR2 FQNEAQ (reference sequence). V lost 3 bases and J lost 7; bases outside the gene matches: 0. The CDR3 spells CASSLTGEQYF. The CDR3 coding sequence is TGTGCCAGCAGCTTGACAGGGGAGCAGTACTTC.

V and J are TRBV4-2 and TRBJ2-3, with TRBD2 matching 10 bases. The CDR3 is 16 residues long. The junction had 5 bases not matched to a gene; V was cut back by 2 bases and J by 3 bases. Germline V lookup: CDR1 LGHNA, CDR2 YNFKEQ. In DNA form, the CDR3 reads TGTGCCAGCAGCCAACTAAGCGGGGGGGCGACAGATACGCAGTATTTT. Amino acids: CASSQLSGGATDTQYF.

This clonotype was seen a few times. The junction departs from the called germline gene at one end, perhaps through a read error. This chain uses TRBV7-9 with TRBJ1-5; D is uncertain. Germline V gene lookup returns CDR1 SEHNR and CDR2 FQNEAQ (reference sequence). The CDR3 is 17 residues long. The chain's CDR3 is CVSSLDGVLGSDQPQHF. CDR3 coding DNA: TGTGTCAGCAGCTTGGACGGGGTGTTGGGGTCCGACCAGCCCCAGCATTTT.

This clonotype showed up just a few times. The genes are TRBV29-1 and TRBJ1-4; D call uncertain. The CDR3 spans 11 residues. V was pared by 4 bases and J by 8 bases, with 8 bases between. In germline, CDR1 is SQVTM, CDR2 ANQGSEA. The chain's CDR3 is CSVAEFEKLFF. The CDR3 region has the DNA TGCAGCGTTGCCGAATTCGAAAAACTGTTTTTT.

This clonotype was seen ten or more times. This chain connects TRBV3-1 to TRBJ2-3; the D call may be TRBD1 or TRBD2 (6 bases each). The V gene lost 4 bases and the J gene lost 2 bases, with 13 bases spanning the gap. CDR3 length: 15 residues. Per germline, CDR1 LGHDT and CDR2 YNNKEL (reference sequence). CDR3 coding DNA: TGTGCCAGCAGCCGAACTGGGGGGCACACAGATACGCAGTATTTT. This encodes CASSRTGGHTDTQYF.